This section outlines one T cell receptor (beta chain) sequence together with its context. The record originates from a study of CD8 T cells in Susac syndrome. V was clipped by 0 bases and J by 3 bases, with 5 bases between them. Looked up from germline, CDR1 is MNHEY and CDR2 is SVGEGT. This CDR3 spans 14 amino acids. The study defined memory subsets for TEMRA sorting by CD27 and CD45RA staining. CD8+ and CD4+ blood T cells underwent TCR beta sequencing. The authors reverse transcribed roughly 0.5 to 1 ug RNA with random hexamers. TCRdb passed the immunoSEQ multiplex PCR reads through MiXCR, listing each CDR3 protein once. The data contain 1,500 or so distinct CDR3 sequences, around 65% of them singletons.

The sequenced sample was CD8+ TEMRA cells from PBMCs. The subset: FACS-sorted terminally differentiated effector memory CD8+ T cells re-expressing CD45RA (CD8+ TEMRA). The chain links TRBV6-2 or TRBV6-3 to TRBJ2-2; tentatively, D is TRBD1 (5 bases). The origin of this receptor is a human donor with Susac syndrome. In DNA, the CDR3 is TGTGCCAGCAGTTACTCGACAGACACCGGGGAGCTGTTTTTT. It is translated as CASSYSTDTGELFF.